Given below is one T cell receptor beta chain in context. No antigen is known for it. Trimming pared 0 bases from V and 4 bases from J, leaving 9 bases between. This CDR3 is built from 15 residues. The V gene's germline CDR1 is MNHEY and CDR2 SVGAGI. 13 Jbeta primers and 60 Vbeta primers were used for the PCR. Repertoires were generated with immunoSEQ multiplex PCR, while TCRdb's copy carries only in-frame clones and drops some. In the table there are almost 80,000 clones, roughly two thirds of which are singletons. Though nominally healthy at sampling, donors likely had unrecorded immune exposures. This sample was taken from a study of cytomegalovirus exposure and HLA in healthy donors. General study points: 150 or so TCR beta chains were listed as cytomegalovirus-associated.

This sequence originates from a woman aged 45-65 years in good health and CMV-seropositive. The chain combines TRBV6-5 with TRBJ1-4; weak D call: TRBD1 (6 bases). Sequencing was performed on PBMCs. The CDR3 spells CASSYSRGGNEKLFF. Here the CDR3 DNA reads TGTGCCAGCAGTTACTCGAGGGGGGGTAATGAAAAACTGTTTTTT.